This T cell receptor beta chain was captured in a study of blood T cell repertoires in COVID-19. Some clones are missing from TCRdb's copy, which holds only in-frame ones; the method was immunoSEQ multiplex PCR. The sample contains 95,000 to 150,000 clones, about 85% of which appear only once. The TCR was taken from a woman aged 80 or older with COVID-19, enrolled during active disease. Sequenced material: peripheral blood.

The CDR3 DNA sequence: TGTGCCAGCAGTTTAAGCCCTGACAGGGCTGGAAACACCATATATTTT. As protein: CASSLSPDRAGNTIYF. This chain uses TRBV28 with TRBJ1-3; TRBD1 agrees at 7 bases. Germline CDR1 is MDHEN and CDR2 is SYDVKM. V lost 2 bases and J lost 2; bases outside the gene matches: 6. The CDR3 covers 16 residues.